Reported below is one T cell receptor beta chain. The source of the sample is a study of blood T cell repertoires in COVID-19. Study in general: Collection of acute and convalescent COVID-19 samples took place in the United States, Italy and Spain. T cells, B-cell-depleted T cells, or PBMCs supplied cDNA or gDNA.

Authors' processing steps: Counts of nucleated cells, estimated from reference gene primer amplification, were obtained. TCRdb's copy holds only in-frame clones and misses some; the assay was immunoSEQ multiplex PCR. Clonal size and the V and J genes are those of that table, whereas D and trimming came from the DNA. This sample has tens of thousands of clones, with just under 85% found just once. Material for sequencing was peripheral blood. The receptor was isolated from a man between 65 and 85 years old with acute or convalescent COVID-19.

CDR3 nucleotide sequence: TGCGCCAGCAGCCAAACCTCTAGCGGGAGTATGTCCTACAATGAGCAGTTCTTC. This gives the protein CASSQTSSGSMSYNEQFF. V gene TRBV5-1 combines with J gene TRBJ2-1; TRBD2 aligns across 10 bases. V shed 4 bases, J shed 1 base, and the junction held 11 bases outside the gene matches. The CDR3 is made up of 18 amino acids. Germline V lookup: CDR1 SGHRS, CDR2 YFSETQ.